Listed below are T cell receptor beta chains from one sample, sequenced in a study of T cell responses to AZD1222 COVID-19 vaccine. Using immunoSEQ multiplex PCR, the repertoire was profiled, and TCRdb retains in-frame clones only, with some absent. The data show over 120,000 clones, just under 95% seen once. The sequencing used peripheral blood, collected on day 0 of AZD1222 vaccination. The receptors here all came from an adult in good health. Both conserved end residues are part of each CDR3.

V gene: TRBV10-3
CDR3 protein: CAISEGTVNYEQYF

V gene: TRBV7-2
CDR3 protein: CASSLATTHTYEQYF

V gene: TRBV4-2
CDR3 protein: CASSQERTSGGLYNEQFF

V gene: TRBV5-4
CDR3 protein: CASSFRDRTYEQYF

V gene: TRBV21-1
CDR3 protein: CASSKAGGGTEAFF

V gene: TRBV11-2
CDR3 protein: CASSRGGGLRRGTGELFF

V gene: TRBV4-1
CDR3 protein: CASSQVKGGTEAFF

V gene: TRBV7-9
CDR3 protein: CASSPRPSNNEQFF

V gene: TRBV2
CDR3 protein: CASIQTVASPLHF

V gene: TRBV29-1
CDR3 protein: CSVARRNTGELFF

V gene: TRBV5-1
CDR3 protein: CASSSGQGVGSYEQYF

V gene: TRBV28
CDR3 protein: CASSPHVKETQYF

V gene: TRBV18
CDR3 protein: CASSLLQGFNQPQHF

V gene: TRBV6-4
CDR3 protein: CASKMDRGGYGYTF

V gene: TRBV29-1
CDR3 protein: CSVGGKVTDTQYF

V gene: TRBV10-3
CDR3 protein: CAAGDPNEKLFF

V gene: TRBV19
CDR3 protein: CASTGTRLAGPDEQFF

V gene: TRBV6-1
CDR3 protein: CASSDQYEQYF

V gene: TRBV5-1
CDR3 protein: CASSTGTGVTEAFF

V gene: TRBV19
CDR3 protein: CASSLSGTATEAFF

V gene: TRBV28
CDR3 protein: CASSFSGSQVNQPQHF

V gene: TRBV29-1
CDR3 protein: CSVGPGTFIQETQYF

V gene: TRBV7-8
CDR3 protein: CALTRGSNTGELFF

V gene: TRBV6-5
CDR3 protein: CASSYGGGNQPQHF

V gene: TRBV6-5
CDR3 protein: CATARGPEYEQYF

V gene: TRBV7-7
CDR3 protein: CASSPRDLTGSNVLTF

V gene: TRBV11-2
CDR3 protein: CASSYLGQGSTDTQYF

V gene: TRBV7-2
CDR3 protein: CASSLERPEFYGYTF

V gene: TRBV29-1
CDR3 protein: CSVWTPSYGYTF

V gene: TRBV5-4
CDR3 protein: CASREGQLISTDTQYF

V gene: TRBV28
CDR3 protein: CASSLPMGPFGEQFF

V gene: TRBV6-5
CDR3 protein: CASSYSPGQGNTIYF

V gene: TRBV7-8
CDR3 protein: CASSVGTWGPTNEKLFF

V gene: TRBV28
CDR3 protein: CASSLPGQGFTSTQYF

V gene: TRBV18
CDR3 protein: CASSPSQGSNTGELFF

V gene: TRBV6-1
CDR3 protein: CASSAPILSQGPGSPLHF

V gene: TRBV6-1
CDR3 protein: CASSEPGLRLDQPQHF

V gene: TRBV28
CDR3 protein: CASSLEQGSYGYTF

V gene: TRBV7-9
CDR3 protein: CASSPIKDRVFDEQYF

V gene: TRBV18
CDR3 protein: CASSPSLAGGRLSTDTQYF

V gene: TRBV5-5
CDR3 protein: CASSLSSNQPQHF

V gene: TRBV6-1
CDR3 protein: CASSDPPGNEQFF

V gene: TRBV5-8
CDR3 protein: CASNKGTFSGNTIYF

V gene: TRBV24-1
CDR3 protein: CATSADTSDTQYF

V gene: TRBV28
CDR3 protein: CASSLSISGNTIYF

V gene: TRBV6-5
CDR3 protein: CASSYVGGSTGELFF

V gene: TRBV19
CDR3 protein: CASSIDLRMSNQPQHF